The TCR beta chain described here comes from a study of somatic mutations in T cells in chronic GVHD (dated by TCRdb to the early 2020s). V is reduced by 6 bases and J by 1 base, leaving a spacing of 9 bases between them. Taken from cysteine to phenylalanine, the CDR3 has 14 residues. The CDR3 DNA has 42 bases and is translated from base 1. CDR1 and CDR2 were assigned from the germline V gene as ENHRY and SYGVKD. Isolated genomic DNA was used for TCRbeta deep sequencing. The immunoSEQ assay, provided as a commercial service, was used for TCRbeta CDR3 sequencing and initial data processing. The authors processed their data as follows. Reads were demultiplexed, adapter and primer sequences were removed, similar clones were merged by frequency-ratio clustering, and V, D, J genes were annotated with IMGT. TCRdb re-hosts the immuneACCESS table, in-frame sequences only. Its copies lack some clones; in the studies checked, an unresolved V gene accounts for under half of them, and the cause for the rest is not known. V and J calls and clone size are those listed in that table; D and trimming were worked out from the DNA. The sample table contains roughly 15,000 clones; only one count was recorded for around 73% of them. About 34% of the sample rests with the top ten.

Note on this clone: The specificity of this receptor is unknown. No base-level quality is on record; no much larger clone is a single base apart.

For sorting, cells were stained with anti-CD3, anti-CD4, anti-CD8 and a Vbeta20 antibody from the IOTest Beta Mark kit and sorted on a FACSAria III to a purity above 99%. Peripheral blood was collected in sodium heparin tubes and mononuclear cells were isolated by Ficoll-Paque PLUS density gradient centrifugation. Before TCRbeta deep sequencing, the CD4+ Vbeta20+, CD4+ Vbeta20-, and CD8+ T cell fractions were FACS-sorted. The clonotype was recovered from a male patient aged 50 to 60 with chronic graft-versus-host disease. After a transplant, some of the T cells may come from the graft donor. Sequencing was performed on Vbeta20-negative CD4+ T cells from blood. Reading the label with the study, this specimen's cell subset or site is: CD4+ T cells sorted as TCR Vbeta20 negative by flow cytometry. This receptor chain uses TRBV10-3 and TRBJ2-2; TRBD2 could be the D gene, as 6 bases match. The CDR3 protein is CAIRRGLNTGELFF. The sequenced DNA: TGTGCCATCAGACGGGGACTGAACACCGGGGAGCTGTTTTTT.